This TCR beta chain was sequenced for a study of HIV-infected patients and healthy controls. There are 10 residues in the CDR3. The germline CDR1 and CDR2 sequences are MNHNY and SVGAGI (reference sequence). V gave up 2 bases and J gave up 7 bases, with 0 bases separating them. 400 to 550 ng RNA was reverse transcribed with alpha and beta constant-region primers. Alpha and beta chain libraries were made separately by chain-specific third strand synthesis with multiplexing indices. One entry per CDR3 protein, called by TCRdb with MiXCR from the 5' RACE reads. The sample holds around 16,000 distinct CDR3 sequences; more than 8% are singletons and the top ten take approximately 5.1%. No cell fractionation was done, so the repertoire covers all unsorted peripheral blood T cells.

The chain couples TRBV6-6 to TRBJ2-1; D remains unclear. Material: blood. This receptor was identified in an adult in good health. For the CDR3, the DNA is TGTGCCAGCAGTTACAATGAGCAGTTCTTC. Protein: CASSYNEQFF.